Presented here are 25 T cell receptor beta chains from one specimen sequenced in a study of T cell clonality in common variable immunodeficiency. Only in-frame clones appear in the TCRdb table, and some are missing; sequencing was by immunoSEQ multiplex PCR. This sample carries tens of thousands of clones, none of them present only once. The sequenced material came from peripheral blood mononuclear cells. These receptors all come from a person aged 18-70 years in good health.

The table lists this clone with many counts. Read sequence stops 3 residues before the CDR3 end, and the germline J gene provides the missing end. In the same sample, other DNA sequences code for this CDR3. The genes are TRBV29-1 and TRBJ1-5; 11 bases fit TRBD1. The germline V gene has CDR1 SQVTM and CDR2 ANQGSEA. This CDR3 region has 14 residues. Trimming at V came to 6 bases and at J to 3 bases, leaving 4 bases not matched to a gene. The CDR3 bases that were read are TGCAGCGTGGGGACAGGGGGATCCAATCAGCCC. Translating it yields CSVGTGGSNQP. The full CDR3 is CSVGTGGSNQPQHF.

This clone was picked up many times. Read sequence stops 3 residues before the CDR3 end, and the germline J gene provides the missing end. The V and J genes are TRBV7-8 and TRBJ2-7; D uncertain. Trimming stripped 7 bases from V and 0 bases from J, with 10 bases between. The V gene's germline CDR1 is SGHVS and CDR2 FQNEAQ. The CDR3 is 13 amino acids. The chain's CDR3 is CASNAGSSYEQYF. CDR3 bases read: TGTGCCAGCAACGCAGGAAGCTCCTACGAG.

This clone was counted at least ten times. Read coverage stops 3 residues before the CDR3 terminus; the germline J gene supplies the remainder. The chain combines TRBV19 with TRBJ1-1; D may be TRBD1 (5 bases). Trimming removed 6 bases from V and 0 bases from J, with 14 bases in between. Per the germline V gene, CDR1 is LNHDA and CDR2 is SQIVND (reference sequence). The CDR3 consists of 15 residues. Incomplete CDR3 DNA: TGTGCCAGTAGCCAGGGTCTTTACTTGAACACTGAA. Its protein product is CASSQGLYLNTE. The full-length CDR3 reads as CASSQGLYLNTEAFF.

This clone was observed at least ten times. Coverage ceases 3 residues before the CDR3 finishes, and the germline J gene fills in the end. The chain links TRBV5-1 to TRBJ2-1; 7 bases fit TRBD1. Trimming cost V 4 bases and J 6 bases; bases outside gene matches: 7. The CDR3 has 14 amino acids. CDR1 is SGHRS, CDR2 YFSETQ, per germline. The covered CDR3 bases are TGCGCCAGCAGCCGCCGGGACAGCTTCAATGAG. Translating gives CASSRRDSFNE. The CDR3 as a whole reads CASSRRDSFNEQFF.

This clone was seen many times. The read terminates 3 residues before the CDR3 end, so the remaining end is supplied by the germline J gene. This sequence joins TRBV5-4 and TRBJ2-7; 7 nucleotides match TRBD1. In germline, CDR1 is SGHNT, CDR2 YYREEE (reference sequence). V shed 4 bases, J shed 5 bases, and the junction held 12 bases outside the gene matches. CDR3 size: 15 residues. The covered CDR3 bases are TGTGCCAGCAGCGATGGCCCGGGACAGTGGGACGAG. Its protein is CASSDGPGQWDE. The full CDR3 protein reads CASSDGPGQWDEQYF.

This clone showed up many times. The CDR3 end lies 3 residues beyond the end of the read and is filled in from the germline J gene. V and J are TRBV5-1 and TRBJ1-2; 12 bases align to TRBD1. The junction had 6 bases not matched to a gene; V was cut back by 2 bases and J by 7 bases. Per germline, CDR1 SGHRS and CDR2 YFSETQ. The CDR3 sequence is 15 residues long. The CDR3 loop reads CASSLEGQGARGYTF. The sequenced CDR3 bases are TGCGCCAGCAGCTTAGAGGGACAGGGGGCACGTGGC.

This clone was counted ten times or more. The DNA ends 3 residues before the CDR3 does, and the rest of the CDR3 is filled in from the germline J gene. The chain couples TRBV11-2 to TRBJ2-5; the D gene is possibly TRBD1 (6 bases). This CDR3 contains 15 residues. CDR1 and CDR2 from the germline V gene are SGHAT and FQNNGV. Trimming removed 6 bases from V and 0 bases from J, with 14 bases in between. The sequenced part of the CDR3 DNA is TGTGCCAGCAGGGGGGCCCCAAAAGACCAAGAGACC. The encoded protein is CASRGAPKDQET. The entire CDR3 reads CASRGAPKDQETQYF. The complete variable domain, with remaining parts taken from reference TRBV11-2 and TRBJ2-5, reads EAGVAQSPRYKIIEKRQSVAFWCNPISGHATLYWYQQILGQGPKLLIQFQNNGVVDDSQLPKDRFSAERLKGVDSTLKIQPAKLEDSAVYLCASRGAPKDQETQYFGPGTRLLVL.

The table lists this clone with many counts. The sequence runs out 3 residues before the end of the CDR3; the remainder is reconstructed from the germline J gene. The chain carries TRBV24-1 and TRBJ2-3; D is possibly TRBD1 (5 bases). The V end lost 9 bases, the J end lost 0 bases, and 15 bases lay between the germline ends. This CDR3 has 15 residues. CDR1 is KGHDR, CDR2 SFDVKD, per germline. The DNA read from the CDR3 is TGTGCCACCGCTCGAGACAGTCCTAGCACAGATACG. This translates into CATARDSPSTDT. The entire CDR3 is CATARDSPSTDTQYF.

This clone occurred many times. With the read ending 3 residues before the CDR3 end, the germline J gene is used to fill in that end. The chain is built from TRBV7-8 and TRBJ2-2, with TRBD1 matching 9 bases. V gave up 2 bases and J gave up 8 bases; unmatched junction bases: 12. The CDR3 runs to 17 residues. In germline, CDR1 is SGHVS, CDR2 FQNEAQ. Partial CDR3 DNA: TGTGCCAGCAGCTTAAATCCCCGGGACAGGGCTTCTGGGGAG. It translates to CASSLNPRDRASGE. The whole CDR3 protein reads CASSLNPRDRASGELFF.

This clone was detected ten times or more. The read stops 3 residues short of the end of the CDR3; the missing end is completed from the germline J gene. The chain links TRBV11-2 to TRBJ2-5; 10 nucleotides line up with TRBD2. CDR3 length equals 14 residues. Germline trimming cut 6 bases from V and 2 bases from J; bases unmatched to any gene: 3. Germline lookup yields CDR1 SGHAT and CDR2 FQNNGV. This chain's CDR3 is CASRLAGVQETQYF. The covered CDR3 bases are TGTGCCAGCAGGCTAGCGGGGGTTCAAGAGACC.

Ten or more counts support this clone. This may stem from a read error, because a much larger clone lies one nucleotide away. The DNA ends 3 residues before the CDR3 does, and the rest of the CDR3 is filled in from the germline J gene. The chain uses TRBV20-1 and TRBJ2-2; TRBD1 agrees at 7 bases. Germline CDR1 is DFQATT and CDR2 is SNEGSKA (reference sequence). This CDR3 region has 14 residues. CDR3 bases read: TGCAGTGCTAGAAGGGGGCCGACTAATGAAAAG. It codes for CSARRGPTNEK. The full CDR3 is CSARRGPTNEKLFF.

There are many counts of this clone. This CDR3 is CSASSRVYTEAFF. CDR3 DNA (partial): TGCAGTGCTAGTAGTAGGGTGTACACTGAA. V gene TRBV20-1 combines with J gene TRBJ1-1; no reliable D call. Sequencing ends 3 residues short of the CDR3 end; the germline J gene provides the rest. Germline V gene sequence: CDR1 DFQATT, CDR2 SNEGSKA (reference sequence). V was cut by 3 bases and J by 3 bases, with 11 bases left in between. This CDR3 has 13 residues.

This clone was detected a few times. The observed sequence ends 3 residues before the CDR3 terminus, with the missing tail filled in from the germline J gene. The genes are TRBV7-9 and TRBJ2-1; D unresolved. The CDR3 is made up of 12 amino acids. With 5 bases removed from V and 5 bases from J, the gap between germline ends came to 7 bases. Looked up from germline, CDR1 is SEHNR and CDR2 is FQNEAQ (reference sequence). CDR3 amino acids: CASSPSHNEQFF. Partial CDR3 DNA: TGTGCCAGCAGCCCGAGCCACAATGAG. The whole variable domain, filled in from reference TRBV7-9 and TRBJ2-1, reads DTGVSQNPRHKITKRGQNVTFRCDPISEHNRLYWYRQTLGQGPEFLTYFQNEAQLEKSRLLSDRFSAERPKGSFSTLEIQRTEQGDSAMYLCASSPSHNEQFFGPGTRLTVL.

This clone was recorded many times. The CDR3 end lies 3 residues beyond the end of the read and is filled in from the germline J gene. The V and J genes are TRBV10-2 and TRBJ1-1; 9 positions agree with TRBD1. The CDR3 length is 14 residues. The junction had 7 bases not matched to a gene; V was cut back by 6 bases and J by 5 bases. Germline lookup yields CDR1 WSHSY and CDR2 SAAADI. The CDR3: CASRQQGAGTEAFF. The DNA read from the CDR3 is TGCGCCAGCAGACAACAGGGGGCAGGGACTGAA.

In its sample, this clone was seen a few times. The sequenced CDR3 bases are TGTGCCGCGGGACAGGGGTTCACTGAG. The encoded protein is CAAGQGFTE. In full, the CDR3 is CAAGQGFTEQFF. This chain joins TRBV30 and TRBJ2-1, with TRBD1 matching over 10 bases. The read terminates 3 residues ahead of where the CDR3 ends, so the germline J gene completes it. This CDR3 spans 12 amino acids. CDR1 is GTSNPN, CDR2 SVGIG, per germline (reference sequence). V shed 8 bases, J shed 9 bases, and the junction held 7 bases outside the gene matches. The complete variable domain, with remaining parts taken from reference TRBV30 and TRBJ2-1, reads SQTIHQWPATLVQPVGSPLSLECTVEGTSNPNLYWYRQAAGRGLQLLFYSVGIGQISSEVPQNLSASRPQDRQFILSSKKLLLSDSGFYLCAAGQGFTEQFFGPGTRLTVL.

This clone has more than one count but fewer than ten. Read data end 3 residues before the CDR3 end; the end is taken from the germline J gene. The chain recombines TRBV25-1 with TRBJ2-3; D unresolved. The CDR3 loop spans 13 amino acids. The germline gives CDR1 MGHDK, CDR2 SYGVNS. V was cut by 1 base and J by 3 bases, with 5 bases left in between. Incomplete CDR3 DNA: TGTGCCAGCAGTGAATTTAGTACAGATACG. Its protein is CASSEFSTDT. The complete CDR3 protein is CASSEFSTDTQYF. Filled out from reference TRBV25-1 and TRBJ2-3, the complete variable domain reads EADIYQTPRYLVIGTGKKITLECSQTMGHDKMYWYQQDPGMELHLIHYSYGVNSTEKGDLSSESTVSRIRTEHFPLTLESARPSHTSQYLCASSEFSTDTQYFGPGTRLTVL.

This clone showed up many times. The read halts 3 residues ahead of the CDR3 end, with the missing end drawn from the germline J gene. The chain joins TRBV9 to TRBJ1-2; the D gene is possibly TRBD1 (5 bases). Germline CDR1 is SGDLS and CDR2 is YYNGEE. This CDR3 spans 14 amino acids. The sequenced part of the CDR3 DNA is TGTGCCAGCAGCCCAGAAGAGGGGTCAAGGGGC. It translates to CASSPEEGSRG. The complete CDR3 reads CASSPEEGSRGYTF. Filled out from reference TRBV9 and TRBJ1-2, the complete variable domain reads DSGVTQTPKHLITATGQRVTLRCSPRSGDLSVYWYQQSLDQGLQFLIQYYNGEERAKGNILERFSAQQFPDLHSELNLSSLELGDSALYFCASSPEEGSRGYTFGSGTRLTVV.

This clone occurred a few times. At one end the junction does not follow the germline gene, possibly because of a read error. The DNA ends 3 residues before the CDR3 does, and the rest of the CDR3 is filled in from the germline J gene. The V and J genes are TRBV6-2 or TRBV6-3 and TRBJ1-1; D possibly corresponds to TRBD1 (6 bases). The CDR3 spans 14 residues. Per germline, CDR1 MNHEY and CDR2 SVGEGT. This CDR3 reads CASSSTLQGSEAFF. Partial CDR3 DNA: TGTGCCAGCAGTTCTACCCTCCAGGGGTCTGAG.

The table lists this clone with a few counts. A read error may explain this, as a much larger clone is one base away. Read sequence stops 3 residues before the CDR3 end, and the germline J gene provides the missing end. The same CDR3 is also encoded by other DNA sequences in this sample. This chain joins TRBV19 and TRBJ1-2, with 8 bases that match TRBD1. The germline V gene encodes CDR1 LNHDA and CDR2 SQIVND (reference sequence). The CDR3 contains 15 residues. The sequenced CDR3 bases are TGTGCCAGTAGTAAATCGACAGGGGCCTATTATGGT. It codes for CASSKSTGAYYG. The complete CDR3 protein is CASSKSTGAYYGYTF. The variable domain in full, completed from reference TRBV19 and TRBJ1-2, reads DGGITQSPKYLFRKEGQNVTLSCEQNLNHDAMYWYRQDPGQGLRLIYYSQIVNDFQKGDIAEGYSVSREKKESFPLTVTSAQKNPTAFYLCASSKSTGAYYGYTFGSGTRLTVV.

This clone was detected ten times or more. The DNA ends 3 residues before the CDR3 does, and the rest of the CDR3 is filled in from the germline J gene. V is TRBV30 and J is TRBJ1-2, with a weak D call TRBD1 (5 bases). Germline CDR1 GTSNPN, CDR2 SVGIG (reference sequence). Trimming cost V 2 bases and J 4 bases, with 8 bases left between them. CDR3 length equals 12 residues. The covered CDR3 bases are TGTGCCTGGAGTTCCAGGGTCTATGGC. Its translation: CAWSSRVYG. The entire CDR3 sequence reads CAWSSRVYGYTF.

This clone was found many times. The CDR3 reads CASSSTWTADTQYF. CDR3 DNA (partial): TGTGCCAGCAGTTCGACGTGGACAGCTGATACG. The chain recombines TRBV12-3 or TRBV12-4 with TRBJ2-3, with D possibly TRBD1 on 6 matching bases. The read terminates 3 residues before the CDR3 end, so the remaining end is supplied by the germline J gene. The CDR3 contains 14 residues. V was clipped by 4 bases and J by 6 bases, with 14 bases between them.

This clone was picked up many times. The read comes to an end 3 residues before the CDR3 does, leaving the germline J gene to fill in the end. The J gene is TRBJ1-1, the V gene TRBV2; D remains unclear. Germline loops: CDR1 SNHLY, CDR2 FYNNEI. This CDR3 spans 11 amino acids. This chain's CDR3 is CASSDISGAFF. The sequenced CDR3 bases are TGTGCCAGCAGTGACATATCCGGG.

This clone was observed a handful of times. The observed sequence ends 3 residues before the CDR3 terminus, with the missing tail filled in from the germline J gene. V usage is TRBV19 and J usage is TRBJ2-3; TRBD2 agrees at 13 bases. The ends lost 8 bases at V and 6 bases at J; junction bases unmatched: 8. CDR1 LNHDA and CDR2 SQIVND come from the germline V gene (reference sequence). The CDR3 covers 15 residues. This CDR3 is CASDRTSGSMDTQYF. Partial CDR3 DNA: TGTGCCAGTGATCGGACTAGCGGGAGCATGGATACG.

This clone was picked up many times. The CDR3 end falls 3 residues outside the read, so it is completed with the germline J gene. This chain uses TRBV12-3 or TRBV12-4 with TRBJ2-2, with a weak D call TRBD2 (5 bases). The CDR3 loop spans 15 amino acids. Between the trimmed V and J ends, which lost 1 base and 0 bases, there was a span of 6 bases. The CDR3 reads CASSLGAANTGELFF. CDR3 bases read: TGTGCCAGCAGTTTAGGAGCGGCGAACACCGGGGAG.

In its sample, this clone was seen many times. With the read ending 3 residues before the CDR3 end, the germline J gene is used to fill in that end. The J gene is TRBJ1-1, the V gene TRBV5-1, with D possibly being TRBD1 (6 bases). The V end lost 2 bases, the J end lost 1 base, and 12 bases lay between the germline ends. Germline lookup yields CDR1 SGHRS and CDR2 YFSETQ. The CDR3 has 15 residues. CDR3 protein: CASSFPGDGNTEAFF. The part of the CDR3 DNA that was read is TGCGCCAGCAGCTTCCCAGGGGACGGGAACACTGAA.